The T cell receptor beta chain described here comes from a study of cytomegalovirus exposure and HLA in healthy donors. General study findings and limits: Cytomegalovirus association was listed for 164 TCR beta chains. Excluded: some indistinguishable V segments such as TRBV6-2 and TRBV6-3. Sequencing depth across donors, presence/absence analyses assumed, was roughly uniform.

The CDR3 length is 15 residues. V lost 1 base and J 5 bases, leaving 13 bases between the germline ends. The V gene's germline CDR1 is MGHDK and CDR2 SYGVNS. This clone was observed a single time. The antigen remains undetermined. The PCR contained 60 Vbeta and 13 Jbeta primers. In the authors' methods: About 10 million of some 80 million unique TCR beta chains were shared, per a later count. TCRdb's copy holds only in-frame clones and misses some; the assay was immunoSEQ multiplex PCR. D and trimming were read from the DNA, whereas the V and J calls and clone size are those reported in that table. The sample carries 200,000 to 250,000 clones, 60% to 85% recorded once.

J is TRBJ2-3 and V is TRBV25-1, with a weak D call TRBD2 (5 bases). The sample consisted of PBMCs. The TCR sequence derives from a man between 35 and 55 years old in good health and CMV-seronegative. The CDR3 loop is CASSESGGRVDTQYF. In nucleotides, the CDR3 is TGTGCCAGCAGTGAATCTGGAGGTAGGGTAGATACGCAGTATTTT.